These T cell receptor beta chains were read from a single sample in a study of beta chain features in type 1 diabetes. This table comes from immunoSEQ multiplex PCR, and its TCRdb copy is limited to in-frame clones, with some not included. This table has approximately 340,000 clones, less than 15% appearing once. Material: naive CD4+ T cells from blood. These receptors were obtained from a woman younger than 35 in good health. Each CDR3 is given with its conserved first and last residue. The D gene is left open where the match is weak. Clone size is stated in some rows and not others, as once, few, many or a class when expanded.

>.|TRBV28|TRBJ1-4|.
TGTGCCAGCAGTTTCAGGACGGGGAATGAAAAACTGTTTTTT
CASSFRTGNEKLFF
>few|TRBV9|TRBJ1-2|TRBD1
TGTGCCAGCAGCGTTCACAGGGGTGGCTACACCTTC
CASSVHRGGYTF
>.|TRBV4-2|TRBJ1-1|.
TGTGCCAGCAGCCGCAGGGCAACGAACACTGAAGCTTTCTTT
CASSRRATNTEAFF
>few|TRBV7-2|TRBJ2-5|.
TGTGCCAGCAGCTTAGCACACTCATCCCCGAGGGAGACGTACTTC
CASSLAHSSPRETYF
>few|TRBV5-1|TRBJ2-1|.
TGCGCCAGCAGCTTGCCTAGCGCCATTGTTGAGCAGTTCTTC
CASSLPSAIVEQFF
>.|TRBV7-2|TRBJ2-1|.
TGTGCCAGCAGCTCAGGGAACGCTGAGCAGTTCTTC
CASSSGNAEQFF
>.|TRBV11-3|TRBJ2-5|.
TGTGCCAGCAGCTTAGGCTACGGGGAGACCCAGTACTTC
CASSLGYGETQYF
>few|TRBV28|TRBJ2-4|TRBD2
TGTGCCAGCAGTTTAGGGGGAGCTAGCGGGGGAAAGTACTTC
CASSLGGASGGKYF
>.|TRBV4-3|TRBJ2-7|TRBD2
TGCGCCAGCAGCCAAGGTAGAGGTCCTAGCGGGAGTCCCCCCTACGAGCAGTACTTC
CASSQGRGPSGSPPYEQYF
>few|TRBV5-6|TRBJ2-5|.
TGTGCCAGCAGCCAGACAGGCCAAGAGACCCAGTACTTC
CASSQTGQETQYF
>few|TRBV28|TRBJ1-1|.
TGTGCCAGCAGTTTTGGGCGGAGGGCTGAAGCTTTCTTT
CASSFGRRAEAFF
>.|TRBV5-4|TRBJ2-5|TRBD1
TGTGCCAGCAGCTCGGGACAGTTACAAGAGACCCAGTACTTC
CASSSGQLQETQYF
>few|TRBV30|TRBJ2-4|.
TGTGCCTGGAGTGCAGGGGAAAACATTCAGTACTTC
CAWSAGENIQYF
>.|TRBV7-9|TRBJ2-7|.
TGTGCCAGCAGCCCATTAGCGGCTGAGCAGTACTTC
CASSPLAAEQYF
>few|TRBV30|TRBJ2-5|TRBD1
TGTGCCTGGAACCCTTTAGGGACAGGGGCCGAGACCCAGTACTTC
CAWNPLGTGAETQYF
>.|TRBV9|TRBJ1-2|.
TGTGCCAGCAGCGCCCTTTATGGCTACACCTTC
CASSALYGYTF
>few|TRBV18|TRBJ1-4|TRBD1
TGTGCCAGCCTGGACAGGACTAATGAAAAACTGTTTTTT
CASLDRTNEKLFF
>.|TRBV11-2|TRBJ1-1|.
.
CASSFGRGNTDFFF
>few|TRBV28|TRBJ2-7|.
TGTGCCAGCAGGACCCAGGGGAGCAGGGCCTACGAGCAGTACTTC
CASRTQGSRAYEQYF
>few|TRBV15|TRBJ2-5|TRBD1
TGTGCCACCAGCAGGGGGACAGGGGCAGTCGAGACCCAGTACTTC
CATSRGTGAVETQYF
>few|TRBV4-2|TRBJ1-2|.
TGTGCCAGCAGCCAAACAGGGACCGCCTATGGCTACACCTTC
CASSQTGTAYGYTF
>.|TRBV19|TRBJ1-5|TRBD1
TGTGCCAGTAGGGTCCCGGGACAGGGAGATCAGCCCCAGCATTTT
CASRVPGQGDQPQHF
>.|TRBV29-1|TRBJ1-1|.
TGCAGCGGGGGCCGAAGGGCAGGCACTGAAGCTTTCTTT
CSGGRRAGTEAFF
>.|TRBV7-9|TRBJ1-4|.
TGTGCCAGCATGACAGCTGATGAAAAACTGTTTTTT
CASMTADEKLFF
>.|TRBV19|TRBJ2-6|TRBD1
TGTGCCAGTAGTCTCAGGACAGGCGGATCTGGGGCCAACGTCCTGACTTTC
CASSLRTGGSGANVLTF
>few|TRBV7-3|TRBJ2-1|.
TGTGCCAGCAGTTCTTATACGGGACTTTCCTCCTACAATGAGCAGTTCTTC
CASSSYTGLSSYNEQFF
>.|TRBV30|TRBJ2-7|.
TGTGCCTGGACCCCCGGGGGAACCTACGAGCAGTACTTC
CAWTPGGTYEQYF
>few|TRBV5-1|TRBJ2-1|TRBD2
TGCGCCAGCAGCCCACTAGCGGGAGCGCTTCCAAATGAGCAGTTCTTC
CASSPLAGALPNEQFF
>.|TRBV30|TRBJ2-1|TRBD2
TGTGCCTGGAGTGTGGGACTAGCGGGAGATGAGCAGTTCTTC
CAWSVGLAGDEQFF
>few|TRBV7-9|TRBJ2-1|.
TGTGCCAGCAGCTTTGGCCCTAGCTCCTACAATGAGCAGTTCTTC
CASSFGPSSYNEQFF
>few|TRBV5-1|TRBJ2-1|TRBD2
TGCGCCAGCAGCTCGACTAGCGGAGTCTACAATGAGCAGTTCTTC
CASSSTSGVYNEQFF
>.|TRBV2|TRBJ2-1|TRBD2
TGTGCCAGCAGTCCTCTAGCGGGTCCGTCGAATGAGCAGTTCTTC
CASSPLAGPSNEQFF
>.|TRBV30|TRBJ2-1|.
TGTGCCTGGACTAGCGTGACGTACCCGTACGAGGGGAGCACGTTCTTC
CAWTSVTYPYEGSTFF
>few|TRBV2|TRBJ2-5|TRBD1
TGTGCCAGCAGTCGTCGGGACAGGAGCCAAGAGACCCAGTACTTC
CASSRRDRSQETQYF
>.|TRBV7-2|TRBJ2-7|.
TGTGCCAGCAGCTTTACACGGAGCTCCTACGAGCAGTACTTC
CASSFTRSSYEQYF
>.|TRBV10-3|TRBJ2-3|TRBD2
TGTGCCATCAGTGGGCTCCCAGCGGGAGATCTTCGCGATACGCAGTATTTT
CAISGLPAGDLRDTQYF
>few|TRBV7-8|TRBJ2-1|.
TGTGCCAGCAGCCCATGGGGGGTGAGCTCCTACAATGAGCAGTTCTTC
CASSPWGVSSYNEQFF
>few|TRBV19|TRBJ2-1|.
TGTGCCAGCGCCAGTCCCCTTTGGGACAACTCCTACAATGAGCAGTTCTTC
CASASPLWDNSYNEQFF
>few|TRBV27|TRBJ2-7|.
TGTGCCAGCAGAGGAGGGTACTCCTACGAGCAGTACTTC
CASRGGYSYEQYF
>.|TRBV30|TRBJ1-1|.
TGTGCCTGGAGTAAAGGACAACCGAACACTGAAGCTTTCTTT
CAWSKGQPNTEAFF
>few|TRBV23-1|TRBJ1-5|.
TGCGCCAGCAGTCCGCGACAGGCATATAGCAATCAGCCCCAGCATTTT
CASSPRQAYSNQPQHF
>.|TRBV4-3|TRBJ2-2|TRBD2
TGCGCCAGCAGCCAATCGGGACTAGCGGGGGATGGGGAGCTGTTTTTT
CASSQSGLAGDGELFF
>.|TRBV7-2|TRBJ2-5|TRBD2
TGTGCCAGCAGCTCTCGGACTAGCGGGAGAGAGACCCAGTACTTC
CASSSRTSGRETQYF
>few|TRBV5-4|TRBJ2-7|.
TGTGCCAGCAGCTTCGACAGAGCCTCCTACGAGCAGTACTTC
CASSFDRASYEQYF
>few|TRBV28|TRBJ1-5|.
TGTGCCAGCAGACAGAACAATCAGCCCCAGCATTTT
CASRQNNQPQHF
>.|TRBV30|TRBJ2-2|.
TGTGCCTGGACCGCGGCGAACACCGGGGAGCTGTTTTTT
CAWTAANTGELFF
>few|TRBV7-4|TRBJ1-2|TRBD1
TGTGCCAGCAGCTTAGAGTCGGCCGAACGGGACAGGCACTATGGCTACACCTTC
CASSLESAERDRHYGYTF
>.|TRBV30|TRBJ2-7|TRBD1
TGTGCCTGGACCACAGGGGGGGAGCAGTACTTC
CAWTTGGEQYF
>.|TRBV11-2|TRBJ2-7|TRBD2
TGTGCCAGCAGGGCTAGCGGATTGTACGAGCAGTACTTC
CASRASGLYEQYF